The next 14 T cell receptor beta chains were all read from a single sample in a study of blood T cell repertoires in COVID-19. This table comes from immunoSEQ multiplex PCR, and its TCRdb copy is limited to in-frame clones, with some not included. The sample lists approximately 180,000 clones; about 88% were seen once. The specimen was PBMCs or T cells enriched from blood (not recorded which). The receptors here all came from a middle-aged woman with acute COVID-19.

This chain links TRBV21-1 with TRBJ1-1; the table's TRBD1 call for D was not verified on the DNA. TRBV21-1 is flagged as a pseudogene. The CDR3 consists of 18 residues. The CDR3 DNA sequence: TGTGCCAGCAGCACTGACAGGGGCCACATGTTTTTGGGGACTGAAGCTTTCTTT. The encoded protein is CASSTDRGHMFLGTEAFF.

V is TRBV4-2 and J is TRBJ2-2, with D uncertain. This CDR3 has 13 amino acids. The V and J ends lost 5 bases and 7 bases respectively, with 11 bases between them. Per germline, CDR1 LGHNA and CDR2 YNFKEQ. CDR3 sequence: CASSSYGLGELFF. In DNA form, the CDR3 reads TGTGCCAGCAGCTCGTATGGCCTCGGGGAGCTGTTTTTT.

The chain couples TRBV9 to TRBJ1-6; no definite D call. The CDR3 totals 16 residues. The V end lost 0 bases, the J end lost 5 bases, and 12 bases lay between the germline ends. Germline V gene lookup returns CDR1 SGDLS and CDR2 YYNGEE. As DNA, the CDR3 is TGTGCCAGCAGCGTAGGTAGACAAATTCATAATTCACCCCTCCACTTT. Amino acid sequence: CASSVGRQIHNSPLHF.

This clone occurred a few times. The J gene is TRBJ1-6, the V gene TRBV7-9, with 11 bases matching TRBD1. Per germline, CDR1 SEHNR and CDR2 FQNEAQ (reference sequence). The CDR3 is made up of 16 amino acids. Losses at the gene ends were 5 bases for V and 8 bases for J; bases not matched to a gene: 8. CDR3 sequence (DNA): TGTGCCAGCAGCGTATGGAGGGACAGGGGGGATTCACCCCTCCACTTT. This sequence encodes CASSVWRDRGDSPLHF.

The V call is TRBV18, the J call TRBJ2-7, with TRBD1 identical over 8 bases. The CDR3 length is 14 residues. The V segment lost 5 bases and the J segment 6 bases; nucleotides outside the gene matches: 9. Germline-derived CDR1 and CDR2 are KGHSH and LQKENI. CDR3 in DNA: TGTGCCAGCTCATCACGGACAGGGATAGGCGAGCAGTACTTC. This encodes CASSSRTGIGEQYF.

The chain couples TRBV12-5 to TRBJ1-2; D is ambiguous. CDR3 length equals 17 residues. The V gene lost 0 bases and the J gene lost 4 bases, with 18 bases spanning the gap. The germline V gene encodes CDR1 LGHNT and CDR2 FRNRAP. The CDR3 DNA follows: TGTGCTAGTGGTTTGGTAGGCTTGTTGGAGGGCCGCTATGGCTACACCTTC. Protein: CASGLVGLLEGRYGYTF.

This clone has only one observation. The J gene is TRBJ2-1, the V gene TRBV12-5; possibly TRBD2 for D (6 bases). There are 14 residues in the CDR3. V was cut by 4 bases and J by 5 bases, with 12 bases left in between. CDR1 LGHNT and CDR2 FRNRAP come from the germline V gene. The CDR3 coding sequence is TGTGCTAGTGGTTCGCCTAGCGCCCACAATGAGCAGTTCTTC. This gives the protein CASGSPSAHNEQFF.

This chain connects TRBV27 to TRBJ2-3; D perhaps matches TRBD1 (6 bases). This CDR3 contains 15 residues. Trimming removed 5 bases from V and 6 bases from J, with 18 bases in between. Germline-derived CDR1 and CDR2 are MNHEY and SMNVEV (reference sequence). DNA of the CDR3: TGTGCCAGCAGTCCCCGACAGGATCTATATGATACGCAGTATTTT. This sequence encodes CASSPRQDLYDTQYF.

The chain uses TRBV4-3 and TRBJ2-1; 10 bases map to TRBD2. The CDR3 totals 17 residues. With V trimmed by 5 bases and J by 8 bases, 15 bases remained unmatched. The germline V gene encodes CDR1 LGHNA and CDR2 YSLEER. CDR3: CASSSPQGPSGSDEQFF. The CDR3 nucleotides are TGCGCCAGCAGCTCCCCCCAGGGTCCTAGCGGGAGTGATGAGCAGTTCTTC.

This clone was observed a single time. The V and J genes are TRBV6-5 and TRBJ2-1; the D gene is possibly TRBD2 (6 bases). This CDR3 has 12 amino acids. V was clipped by 6 bases and J by 7 bases, with 10 bases between them. Looked up from germline, CDR1 is MNHEY and CDR2 is SVGAGI. CDR3 in DNA: TGTGCCAGCAGCCACGGACTAAATGAGCAGTTCTTC. It is translated as CASSHGLNEQFF.

This clone was observed a single time. CDR3 DNA: TGTGCCAGCGGTGCTAGGGGCTATAATTCACCCCTCCACTTT. Protein: CASGARGYNSPLHF. The chain combines TRBV28 with TRBJ1-6, with TRBD1 as a possible D gene (5 bases). The V end lost 8 bases, the J end lost 3 bases, and 11 bases lay between the germline ends. Germline CDR1 reads MDHEN; CDR2 reads SYDVKM. CDR3 length equals 14 residues. Supplemented by reference TRBV28 and TRBJ1-6, the full variable domain reads DVKVTQSSRYLVKRTGEKVFLECVQDMDHENMFWYRQDPGLGLRLIYFSYDVKMKEKGDIPEGYSVSREKKERFSLILESASTNQTSMYLCASGARGYNSPLHFGNGTRLTVT.

CDR3 region: CSVVPLAGDHNEQFF. As DNA, the CDR3 is TGCAGCGTGGTCCCTCTAGCGGGGGACCACAATGAGCAGTTCTTC. The chain recombines TRBV29-1 with TRBJ2-1; 10 positions agree with TRBD2. J was trimmed by 5 bases and V by 6 bases; bases with no gene match: 10. Germline CDR1 is SQVTM and CDR2 is ANQGSEA. The CDR3 is 15 amino acids.

Only one count was recorded for this clone. The J gene is TRBJ2-2, the V gene TRBV30, with D possibly TRBD1 on 6 matching bases. CDR1 GTSNPN and CDR2 SVGIG come from the germline V gene (reference sequence). The ends were cut back, 0 bases at V and 2 bases at J, with 10 bases in the middle. This CDR3 is built from 15 residues. The CDR3 here is CAWSVARGNTGELFF. CDR3 bases: TGTGCCTGGAGTGTAGCCAGGGGCAACACCGGGGAGCTGTTTTTT.

The chain recombines TRBV6-5 with TRBJ1-2; TRBD1 aligns across 9 bases. V dropped 5 bases and J dropped 1; count of bases not matched to a gene: 2. This CDR3 is built from 14 residues. Germline V lookup: CDR1 MNHEY, CDR2 SVGAGI. CDR3 protein: CASSRTGVNYGYTF. The CDR3 DNA sequence: TGTGCCAGCAGTAGGACAGGGGTTAACTATGGCTACACCTTC.